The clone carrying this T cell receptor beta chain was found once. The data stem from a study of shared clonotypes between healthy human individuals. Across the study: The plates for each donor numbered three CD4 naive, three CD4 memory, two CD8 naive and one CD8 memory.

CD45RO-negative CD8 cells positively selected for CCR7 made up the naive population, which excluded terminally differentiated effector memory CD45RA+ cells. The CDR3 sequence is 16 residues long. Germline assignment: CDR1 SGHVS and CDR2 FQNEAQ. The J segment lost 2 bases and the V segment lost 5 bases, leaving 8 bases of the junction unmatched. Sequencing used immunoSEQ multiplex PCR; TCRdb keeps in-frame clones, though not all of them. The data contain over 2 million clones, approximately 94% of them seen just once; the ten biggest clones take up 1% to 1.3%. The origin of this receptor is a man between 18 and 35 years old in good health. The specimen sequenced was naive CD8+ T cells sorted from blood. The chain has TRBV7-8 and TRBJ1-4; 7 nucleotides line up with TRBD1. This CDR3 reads CASSDRVRFTNEKLFF. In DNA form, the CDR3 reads TGTGCCAGCAGCGACAGGGTTCGTTTCACTAATGAAAAACTGTTTTTT.